This T cell receptor beta chain was identified in a study of blood T cell repertoires in COVID-19. Study at large: COVID-19 samples from acute and convalescent phases originated in the United States, Italy and Spain. In each case, the material was cDNA or gDNA derived from T cells, B-cell-depleted T cells, or PBMCs.

Details on this clone: Other DNA sequences in the same sample also yield this CDR3.

The CDR3 contains 14 residues. Germline assignment: CDR1 MDHEN and CDR2 SYDVKM. V lost 6 bases and J lost 3; bases outside the gene matches: 8. Generated by immunoSEQ multiplex PCR, the TCRdb table keeps only in-frame clones and is missing some. The sample has about 94,000 clones, 80% seen once. The receptor was isolated from a human donor in a cohort sampled during active COVID-19. Sequenced material: peripheral blood. This rearrangement joins TRBV28 to TRBJ2-7; 7 bases line up with TRBD1. CDR3 DNA sequence: TGTGCCAGCAGCCCTTTGGGACAGAGCTACGAGCAGTACTTC. Translated: CASSPLGQSYEQYF.